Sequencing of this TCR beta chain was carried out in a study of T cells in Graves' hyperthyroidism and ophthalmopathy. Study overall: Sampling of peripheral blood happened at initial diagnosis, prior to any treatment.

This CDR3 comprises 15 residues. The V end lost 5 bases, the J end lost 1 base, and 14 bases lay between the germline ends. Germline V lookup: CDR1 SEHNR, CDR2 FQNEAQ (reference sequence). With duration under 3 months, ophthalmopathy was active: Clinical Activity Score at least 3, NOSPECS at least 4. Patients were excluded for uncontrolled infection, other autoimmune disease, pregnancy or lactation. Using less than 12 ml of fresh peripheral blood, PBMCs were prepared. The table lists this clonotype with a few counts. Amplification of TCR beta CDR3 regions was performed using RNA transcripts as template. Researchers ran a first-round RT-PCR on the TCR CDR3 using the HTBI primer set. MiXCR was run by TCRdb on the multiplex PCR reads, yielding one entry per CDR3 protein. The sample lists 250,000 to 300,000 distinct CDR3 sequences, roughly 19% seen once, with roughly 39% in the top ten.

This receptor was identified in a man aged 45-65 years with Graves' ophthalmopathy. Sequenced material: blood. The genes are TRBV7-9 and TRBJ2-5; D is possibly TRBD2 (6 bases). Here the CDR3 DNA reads TGTGCCAGCAGCCCCCCGCGGGGAAGCCAAGAGACCCAGTACTTC. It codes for CASSPPRGSQETQYF.